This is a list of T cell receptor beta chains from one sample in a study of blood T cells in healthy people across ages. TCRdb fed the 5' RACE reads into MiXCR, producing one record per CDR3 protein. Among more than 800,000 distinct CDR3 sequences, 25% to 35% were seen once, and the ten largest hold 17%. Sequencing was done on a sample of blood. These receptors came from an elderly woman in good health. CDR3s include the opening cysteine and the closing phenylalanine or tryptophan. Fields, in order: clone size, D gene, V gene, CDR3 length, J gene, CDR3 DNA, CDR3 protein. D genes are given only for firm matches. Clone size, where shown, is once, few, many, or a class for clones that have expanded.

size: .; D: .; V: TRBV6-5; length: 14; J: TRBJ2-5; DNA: TGTGCCAGCAGTTATTTTGGGACACCAGAGACCCAGTACTTC; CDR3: CASSYFGTPETQYF
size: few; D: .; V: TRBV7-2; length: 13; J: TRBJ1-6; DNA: TGTGCCAGCTCAGGGATTTATAATTCACCCCTCCACTTT; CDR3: CASSGIYNSPLHF
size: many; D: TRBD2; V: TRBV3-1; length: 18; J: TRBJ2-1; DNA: TGTGCCAGCAGCCTCTACCCCAGGACTAGCGGGGGGAGCAATGAGCAGTTCTTC; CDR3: CASSLYPRTSGGSNEQFF
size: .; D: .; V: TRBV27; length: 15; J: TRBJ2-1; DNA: TGTGCCAGCAGCCCACGACTAAGCTCCTACAATGAGCAGTTCTTC; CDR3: CASSPRLSSYNEQFF
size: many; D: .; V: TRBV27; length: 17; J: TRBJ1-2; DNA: TGTGCCAGCAGTCCCGACAGACCCACCTTCCGCGACTATGGCTACACCTTC; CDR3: CASSPDRPTFRDYGYTF
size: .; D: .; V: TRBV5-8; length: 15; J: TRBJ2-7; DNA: TGTGCCAGCAGCTTTGGTGCGGGGGCATCCTACGAGCAGTACTTC; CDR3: CASSFGAGASYEQYF
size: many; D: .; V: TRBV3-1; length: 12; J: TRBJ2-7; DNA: TGTGCCAGCGAGGGGTACTCCTACGAGCAGTACTTC; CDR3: CASEGYSYEQYF
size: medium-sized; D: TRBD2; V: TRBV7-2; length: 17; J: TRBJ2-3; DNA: TGTGCCAGCAGTTTCCTCCTAGCGGGGGGGCGTTCGGATACGCAGTATTTT; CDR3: CASSFLLAGGRSDTQYF
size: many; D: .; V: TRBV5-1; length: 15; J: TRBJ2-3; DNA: TGCGCCAGCACCACCGGGACTCCTAGCACAGATACGCAGTATTTT; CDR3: CASTTGTPSTDTQYF
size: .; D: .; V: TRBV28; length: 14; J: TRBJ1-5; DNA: TGTGCCAGCATCCGACCTTATAGCAATCAGCCCCAGCATTTT; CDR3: CASIRPYSNQPQHF
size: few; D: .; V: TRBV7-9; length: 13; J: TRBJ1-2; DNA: TGTGCCAGCAGCTTAGGCCGGCCTTATGGCTACACCTTC; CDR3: CASSLGRPYGYTF
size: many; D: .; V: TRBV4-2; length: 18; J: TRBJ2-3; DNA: TGTGCCAGCAGTCGGAACAGACGTTACCCGGACGGGACAGATACGCAGTATTTT; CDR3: CASSRNRRYPDGTDTQYF
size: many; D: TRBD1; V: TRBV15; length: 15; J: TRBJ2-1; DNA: TGTGCCACCGGGTTGGGACAGGGGCCCTACAATGAGCAGTTCTTC; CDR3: CATGLGQGPYNEQFF
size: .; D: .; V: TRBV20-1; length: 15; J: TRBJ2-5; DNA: TGCAGTGCTAGAGTAGCCAGGGACGCTCAAGAGACCCAGTACTTC; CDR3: CSARVARDAQETQYF
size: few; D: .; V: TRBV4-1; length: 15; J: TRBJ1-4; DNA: TGCGCCAGCAGCCAAGGTAATCTACGGAACCGAAAACTGTTTTTT; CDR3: CASSQGNLRNRKLFF
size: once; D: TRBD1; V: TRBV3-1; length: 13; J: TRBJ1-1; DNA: TGTGCCAGCAGGCTAGCTGGTACAGGGGGGGCTTTCTTT; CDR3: CASRLAGTGGAFF
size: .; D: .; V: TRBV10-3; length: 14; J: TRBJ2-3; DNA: TGTGCCATCAGTAAACAGGGTAGCACAGATACGCAGTATTTT; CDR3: CAISKQGSTDTQYF
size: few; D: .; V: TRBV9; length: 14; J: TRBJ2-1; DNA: TGTGCCAGCAGCTTTGGGAACCCCAGAGAGACCCAGTTCTTC; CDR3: CASSFGNPRETQFF
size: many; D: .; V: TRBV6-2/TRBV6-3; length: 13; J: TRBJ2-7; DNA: TGTGCCAGTGAGACGGGGCTTTCCTACGAGCAGTACTTC; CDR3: CASETGLSYEQYF
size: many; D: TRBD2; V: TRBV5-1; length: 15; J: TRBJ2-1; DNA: TGCGCCAGCAGCCCGGATAGCGGGGGGTACAATGAGCAGTTCTTC; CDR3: CASSPDSGGYNEQFF
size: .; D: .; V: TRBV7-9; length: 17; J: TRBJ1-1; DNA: TGTGCCAGCAGCTTACCCCCGACAGCAATTACGAACACTGAAGCTTTCTTT; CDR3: CASSLPPTAITNTEAFF
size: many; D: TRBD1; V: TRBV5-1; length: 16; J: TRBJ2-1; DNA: TGCGCCAGCAGCTTGGTAACAGGGGTGGGGTACAATGAGCAGTTCTTC; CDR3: CASSLVTGVGYNEQFF
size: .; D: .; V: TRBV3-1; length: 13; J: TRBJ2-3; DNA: TGTGCCAGCAGCCCCGACGCCGGGAATACGCAGTATTTT; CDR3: CASSPDAGNTQYF
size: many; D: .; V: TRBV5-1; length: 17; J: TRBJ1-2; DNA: TGCGCCAGCAGCTTGGGTGGCAGGGACCTAGAGGACTATGGCTACACCTTC; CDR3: CASSLGGRDLEDYGYTF
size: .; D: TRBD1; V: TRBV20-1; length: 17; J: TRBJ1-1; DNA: TGCAGTGCTAGAGTTCCACCGGGACAGGGAATGAACACTGAAGCTTTCTTT; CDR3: CSARVPPGQGMNTEAFF
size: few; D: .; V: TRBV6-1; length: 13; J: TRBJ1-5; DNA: TGTGCCAGCAATGTTAACGACAATCAGCCCCAGCATTTT; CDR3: CASNVNDNQPQHF
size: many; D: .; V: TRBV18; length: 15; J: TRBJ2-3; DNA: TGTGCCAGCTCACCCGAAGTACCGGACACAGATACGCAGTATTTT; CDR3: CASSPEVPDTDTQYF
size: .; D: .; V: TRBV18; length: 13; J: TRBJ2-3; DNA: TGTGCCAGCTCACTGGAGGCAACAGATACGCAGTATTTT; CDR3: CASSLEATDTQYF
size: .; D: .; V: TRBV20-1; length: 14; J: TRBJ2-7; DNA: TGCAGTGCTAGAGATCCCAGGGATCCCTACGAGCAGTACTTC; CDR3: CSARDPRDPYEQYF
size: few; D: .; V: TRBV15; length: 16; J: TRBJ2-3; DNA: TGTGCCACCAGCAGAGACCGAGGGGGAAGCACAGATACGCAGTATTTT; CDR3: CATSRDRGGSTDTQYF
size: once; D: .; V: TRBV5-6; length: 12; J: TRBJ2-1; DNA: TGTGCCAGCAGCTCAGGACGGCGTTTAGTGTTCTTC; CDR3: CASSSGRRLVFF
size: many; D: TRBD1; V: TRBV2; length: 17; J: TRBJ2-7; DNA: TGTGCCAGCAGTGAATACCCCCAATCCGGACAGGCCTACGAGCAGTACTTC; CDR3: CASSEYPQSGQAYEQYF
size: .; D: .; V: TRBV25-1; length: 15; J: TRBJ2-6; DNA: TGTGCCAGCACCGCAGGGGTCTCTGGGGCCAACGTCCGGACTTTC; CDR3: CASTAGVSGANVRTF
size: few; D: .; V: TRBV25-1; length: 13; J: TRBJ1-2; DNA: TGTGCCAGCAGTCCTGAAGTGGCTTATGGCTACACCTTC; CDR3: CASSPEVAYGYTF
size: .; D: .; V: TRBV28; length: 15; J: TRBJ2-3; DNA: TGTGCCAGCAGTTCCCTCGGGGTAGGAGCAGATTCGCAGTATTTT; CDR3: CASSSLGVGADSQYF
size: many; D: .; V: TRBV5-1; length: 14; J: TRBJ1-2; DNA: TGCGCCAGCAGGAAGGATTCTACTAACTATGGCTACACCTTC; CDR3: CASRKDSTNYGYTF
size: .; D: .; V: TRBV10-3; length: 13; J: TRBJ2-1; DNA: TGTGCCATCAGTGGGGGACTTAACAATGAGCAGTTCTTC; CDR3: CAISGGLNNEQFF
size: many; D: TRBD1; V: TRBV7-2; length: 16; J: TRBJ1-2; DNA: TGTGCCAGCAGCCCAGGGACAGGGGAGATGGTCTATGGCTACACCTTC; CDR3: CASSPGTGEMVYGYTF
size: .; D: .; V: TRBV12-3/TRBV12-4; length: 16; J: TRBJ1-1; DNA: TGTGCCAGCAGTTCCCGATCAGCCGGGGGCAGGACTGAAGCTTTCTTT; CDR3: CASSSRSAGGRTEAFF
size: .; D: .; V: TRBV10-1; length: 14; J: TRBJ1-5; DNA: TGCGCCAGCAGTGTTACAGCCTACAATCAGCCCCAGCATTTT; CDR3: CASSVTAYNQPQHF